The 14 T cell receptor beta chains given below trace back to one sample, sequenced in a study of blood T cell repertoires in COVID-19. Sequenced by immunoSEQ multiplex PCR; TCRdb stores in-frame clones only, minus some. The table lists about 150,000 clones, 80% to 90% of them singletons, with around 15% in the top ten. The sequenced sample consisted of peripheral blood. These receptors all come from a man younger than 35 with COVID-19, enrolled during active disease.

This chain joins TRBV6-2 or TRBV6-3 and TRBJ1-5, with 10 positions matching TRBD1. This CDR3 is 16 amino acids long. From germline, CDR1 is MNHEY and CDR2 SVGEGT. V lost 6 bases and J lost 1; bases outside the gene matches: 6. CDR3 DNA sequence: TGTGCCAGCAGCCCCCGGGACAGGGGCAGCAATCAGCCCCAGCATTTT. It encodes CASSPRDRGSNQPQHF.

The chain couples TRBV7-9 to TRBJ2-1; D is undetermined. The CDR3 has 12 residues. Germline loops: CDR1 SEHNR, CDR2 FQNEAQ (reference sequence). Between the trimmed V and J ends, which lost 5 bases and 9 bases, there was a span of 11 bases. The CDR3 is CASSRAAAEQFF. The CDR3 DNA reads TGTGCCAGCAGCCGCGCCGCTGCTGAGCAGTTCTTC.

Only one count was recorded for this clone. The rearrangement joins TRBV7-3 to TRBJ2-2; perhaps TRBD1 as D (6 bases). Germline CDR1 is SGHTA and CDR2 is FQGTGA. The CDR3 runs 15 residues. V shed 6 bases and J shed 3 bases, with 14 bases lying between them. CDR3: CASSLYRDYTGELFF. The CDR3 nucleotides are TGTGCCAGCAGTCTTTACAGGGATTACACCGGGGAGCTGTTTTTT.

In this sample, this clone turned up many times. The chain has TRBV27 and TRBJ1-2, with 9 bases aligning to TRBD1. The CDR3 has 14 residues. The V gene end was trimmed by 2 bases and the J gene end by 7 bases; junction bases not matched to a gene: 5. Per the germline V gene, CDR1 is MNHEY and CDR2 is SMNVEV (reference sequence). The chain's CDR3 is CASSLGTGYGGYTF. The CDR3 DNA follows: TGTGCCAGCAGTTTAGGGACAGGGTATGGTGGCTACACCTTC.

The chain employs TRBV7-8 and TRBJ2-1; D not certain. V lost 3 bases, J lost 6 bases, and 9 bases lay in between. From germline, CDR1 is SGHVS and CDR2 FQNEAQ. This CDR3 spans 13 amino acids. CDR3 amino acids: CASSFYLSNEQFF. The CDR3 DNA follows: TGTGCCAGCAGCTTCTATCTCTCCAATGAGCAGTTCTTC.

The V call is TRBV21-1, the J call TRBJ2-7; the table names TRBD1, a call not compared with the DNA. TRBV21-1 is a documented pseudogene. CDR3 size: 13 residues. The CDR3 spells CASSETVPYEQYF. CDR3 DNA: TGTGCCAGCAGCGAGACAGTGCCCTACGAGCAGTACTTC.

This chain joins TRBV4-1 and TRBJ1-1; D is ambiguous. V lost 1 base and J lost 6, with 27 bases in between. This CDR3 has 19 amino acids. The V gene's germline CDR1 is MGHRA and CDR2 YSYEKL. CDR3 DNA sequence: TGCGCCAGCAGCCAAGTTCTTGCCCCAGCGCGGTACCCGGGGTCTGAAGCTTTCTTT. This gives the protein CASSQVLAPARYPGSEAFF.

The chain joins TRBV30 to TRBJ2-7, with D maybe TRBD2 (6 bases). Germline loops: CDR1 GTSNPN, CDR2 SVGIG (reference sequence). Trimming left V 5 bases short and J 2 bases short, with 10 bases between. The CDR3 consists of 12 residues. The CDR3 is CAWGTRTYEQYF. The CDR3, as DNA: TGTGCCTGGGGGACTCGAACCTACGAGCAGTACTTC.

V is TRBV14 and J is TRBJ2-3; D call uncertain. Germline CDR1 is SGHDN and CDR2 is FVKESK. The length of the CDR3 is 13 residues. With 4 bases removed from V and 0 bases from J, the gap between germline ends came to 5 bases. The CDR3 spells CASSLTSTDTQYF. CDR3 bases: TGTGCCAGCAGCCTTACTAGCACAGATACGCAGTATTTT.

This clone turned up a few times. The chain combines TRBV13 with TRBJ1-1; TRBD1 agrees at 7 bases. Looked up from germline, CDR1 is PRHDT and CDR2 is FYEKMQ (reference sequence). J was trimmed by 2 bases and V by 5 bases; bases with no gene match: 8. The CDR3 spans 15 residues. CDR3: CASSMNRGGNTEAFF. The CDR3 nucleotides read TGTGCCAGCAGCATGAACAGGGGTGGTAACACTGAAGCTTTCTTT.

The genes are TRBV5-5 and TRBJ2-3; 8 bases map to TRBD2. Germline V gene sequence: CDR1 SGHKS, CDR2 YYEKEE (reference sequence). Trimming at V came to 4 bases and at J to 1 base, leaving 8 bases not matched to a gene. The CDR3 totals 16 residues. The CDR3 spells CASSLSAGGGTDTQYF. DNA for the CDR3: TGTGCCAGCAGCCTATCCGCGGGGGGCGGCACAGATACGCAGTATTTT.

Written as DNA, the CDR3 is TGTGCCAGCTCACTATCGACCGGGACAGGAGGTTCTGGAAACACCATATATTTT. This translates into CASSLSTGTGGSGNTIYF. The chain has TRBV18 and TRBJ1-3, with 8 bases fitting TRBD1. The CDR3 spans 18 residues. V gave up 4 bases and J gave up 1 base; unmatched junction bases: 12. Germline CDR1 KGHSH, CDR2 LQKENI.

This chain uses TRBV2 with TRBJ2-7; no definite D call. This CDR3 has 11 amino acids. V dropped 6 bases and J dropped 6 bases, with 9 bases sitting between them. In germline, CDR1 is SNHLY, CDR2 FYNNEI. In DNA form, the CDR3 reads TGTGCCAGCAGACTAACTGGCGAGCAGTACTTC. This encodes CASRLTGEQYF.

The chain recombines TRBV19 with TRBJ2-3, with D possibly TRBD1 on 5 matching bases. Trimming took 4 bases from V and 0 from J, leaving 14 bases between them. Germline V gene data show CDR1 as LNHDA and CDR2 as SQIVND (reference sequence). The length of the CDR3 is 16 residues. The CDR3, as DNA: TGTGCCAGTAGTAACCTCACAGGCCCCAGCACAGATACGCAGTATTTT. Its translation is CASSNLTGPSTDTQYF.